This T cell receptor beta chain was observed in a study of blood T cell repertoires in COVID-19. With 4 bases clipped from V and 2 bases from J, the junction kept 5 bases outside the gene matches. This CDR3 spans 15 amino acids. Germline V CDR1 and CDR2: SGHAT, FQNNGV. Libraries were prepared by immunoSEQ multiplex PCR; TCRdb keeps only in-frame clonotypes and omits some of them. The table shows about 87,000 clones, with 60% to 80% occurring only once. The chain combines TRBV11-2 with TRBJ1-2; 9 bases fit TRBD1. The sample taken for sequencing was peripheral blood. This sequence originates from a woman in her forties or fifties with acute or convalescent COVID-19. Here the CDR3 DNA reads TGTGCCAGCAGCTCAGGACAGGGGCGGAACTATGGCTACACCTTC. The encoded protein is CASSSGQGRNYGYTF.